This paragraph reports one T cell receptor beta chain. Antigen specificity is unknown. Method: immunoSEQ multiplex PCR; TCRdb's copy keeps in-frame clones and lacks some. The top ten hold around 0.84% of the sample, which has about 33,000 clones, approximately 90% seen once. The data were obtained in a study of OX40 agonist ivuxolimab in advanced cancers. About the research overall: The treatment was a fully human IgG2 OX40 agonist, ivuxolimab. Partial responses occurred in Three dose-escalation patients, one with hepatocellular carcinoma and two with cutaneous melanoma. Whole-study results and caveats: Partial responders receiving 0.1-3.0 mg/kg showed among the lowest clonal expansion.

Germline lookup yields CDR1 KGHSH and CDR2 LQKENI. The CDR3 runs 13 residues. The V call is TRBV18, the J call TRBJ2-5; D might be TRBD1 (5 bases). With the DNA end fitting TRBJ2-7 better, the J assignment may be wrong. Source: CD4+ or CD8+ T cells sorted from blood, taken in a trial of the OX40 agonist ivuxolimab. This TCR was recovered from an adult with an advanced solid tumor such as melanoma, head and neck, liver or kidney cancer. The CDR3 DNA reads as TGTGCCAGCTCACAGGGGCTGGCATACGAGCAGTACTTC. Translated, it gives CASSQGLAYEQYF.